This T cell receptor (beta chain) derives from a study of cytomegalovirus exposure and HLA in healthy donors. Study in general: In a later analysis, it was reported that the approximately 120 validation repertoires had been produced on the same platform as the 700 or so repertoires belonging to the first cohort. Study-wide points: In a later analysis, first-cohort TCR clusters were found to tend to co-occur in the 130 or so validation repertoires. The majority of TCR sequences were rare, yet some public TCRs appeared in many donors.

Comment on this clone: Its antigen remains unknown.

The donors were members of the roughly 120-subject validation cohort (separate from the approximately 670-subject first cohort). Clones were read by immunoSEQ multiplex PCR, and TCRdb kept only the in-frame ones, dropping some. Seen here are fewer than 250,000 clones, 80% to 90% observed once, and the top ten hold about 3%. With V trimmed by 1 base and J by 6 bases, 8 bases remained unmatched. The CDR3 sequence is 16 residues long. The V gene's germline CDR1 is LNHDA and CDR2 SQIVND (reference sequence). This sequence joins TRBV19 and TRBJ2-1; 8 positions match TRBD2. Material for sequencing was PBMCs. The TCR comes from a man younger than 35 in good health and CMV-seronegative. CDR3 loop: CASSIVGGLDGNEQFF. CDR3 bases: TGTGCCAGTAGTATAGTAGGGGGACTAGATGGCAATGAGCAGTTCTTC.